The next 18 T cell receptor beta chains were all read from a single sample in a study of control samples from healthy donors and cancer patients. Libraries were prepared by immunoSEQ multiplex PCR; TCRdb keeps only in-frame clonotypes and omits some of them. The sample lists more than 12,000 clones, around three quarters seen once, with under 20% in the top ten. Specimen: formalin-fixed, paraffin-embedded tissue. Receptors originate from a female donor with lung cancer.

This rearrangement joins TRBV7-6 to TRBJ1-2, with a tentative D call TRBD1 (5 bases). Between the trimmed V and J ends, which lost 4 bases and 3 bases, there was a span of 12 bases. Germline V CDR1 and CDR2: SGHVS, FNYEAQ. The CDR3 covers 14 residues. CDR3 in amino acids: CASSSSTADYGYTF. As DNA, the CDR3 is TGTGCCAGCAGCTCCTCGACAGCGGACTATGGCTACACCTTC.

The V call is TRBV10-3, the J call TRBJ2-7; 8 bases line up with TRBD2. This CDR3 spans 15 amino acids. J lost 2 bases, V lost 3 bases, and 6 bases had no gene match. Looked up from germline, CDR1 is ENHRY and CDR2 is SYGVKD. DNA for the CDR3: TGTGCCATCAGTGAAGCGGGAGAAAGGACCTACGAGCAGTACTTC. Amino acids: CAISEAGERTYEQYF.

The chain uses TRBV29-1 and TRBJ2-7, with D unresolved. CDR3 length equals 11 residues. Per germline, CDR1 SQVTM and CDR2 ANQGSEA. The V gene lost 4 bases and the J gene lost 3 bases, with 7 bases spanning the gap. In DNA form, the CDR3 reads TGCAGCGTTGGGCAGCTCTACGAGCAGTACTTC. Encoded protein: CSVGQLYEQYF.

The chain has TRBV7-6 and TRBJ1-4; D is unresolved. This CDR3 contains 15 residues. V was shortened by 4 bases and J by 8 bases, with 17 bases between the two germline ends. Germline V gives CDR1 SGHVS, CDR2 FNYEAQ. As DNA, the CDR3 is TGTGCCAGCAGCTCGACCCTAATACCCTCCGAAAAACTGTTTTTT. Protein product: CASSSTLIPSEKLFF.

A single count supports this clone. The chain links TRBV11-3 to TRBJ2-1; D is unclear. Germline CDR1 is SGHNT and CDR2 is YENEEA. CDR3 length equals 11 residues. V lost 6 bases and J 10 bases, leaving 10 bases between the germline ends. The DNA for the CDR3 is TGTGCCAGCAGTCAGAGAGGAGAGCAGTTCTTC. This sequence encodes CASSQRGEQFF.

V and J are TRBV18 and TRBJ1-5; possible D gene TRBD1, 6 bases. The CDR3 totals 14 residues. Trimming left V 3 bases short and J 3 bases short, with 9 bases between. CDR1 is KGHSH and CDR2 is LQKENI in the germline V gene. CDR3 sequence: CASSPQGINQPQHF. The CDR3 region has the DNA TGTGCCAGCTCACCTCAGGGGATCAATCAGCCCCAGCATTTT.

V and J are TRBV27 and TRBJ1-1, with 9 bases identical to TRBD1. The CDR3 covers 13 residues. Germline CDR1 is MNHEY and CDR2 is SMNVEV (reference sequence). J lost 6 bases, V lost 5 bases, and 4 bases had no gene match. The CDR3, as DNA: TGTGCCAGCAGTCTGGGACAGGGAGCTGAAGCTTTCTTT. It is translated as CASSLGQGAEAFF.

J is TRBJ1-1 and V is TRBV19; D not certain. CDR1 and CDR2 from the germline V gene are LNHDA and SQIVND (reference sequence). The V gene lost 3 bases and the J gene lost 3 bases, with 8 bases spanning the gap. The CDR3 consists of 13 residues. The CDR3 nucleotides read TGTGCCAGTAGTATCTGGGGTGACACTGAAGCTTTCTTT. It encodes CASSIWGDTEAFF.

This clone was seen just once. Other DNA sequences in the sample encode the same CDR3. The rearrangement uses TRBV7-3 and TRBJ2-2, with 10 nucleotides matching TRBD2. This CDR3 region has 16 residues. The V segment lost 5 bases and the J segment 4 bases; nucleotides outside the gene matches: 7. From germline, CDR1 is SGHTA and CDR2 FQGTGA. Here the CDR3 reads CASSPQAGGGTGELFF. Here the CDR3 DNA reads TGTGCCAGCAGCCCTCAAGCGGGAGGGGGCACCGGGGAGCTGTTTTTT.

The chain combines TRBV7-9 with TRBJ2-1; 10 nucleotides agree with TRBD2. This CDR3 spans 15 amino acids. J was trimmed by 6 bases and V by 5 bases; bases with no gene match: 7. Germline V CDR1 and CDR2: SEHNR, FQNEAQ (reference sequence). CDR3 in amino acids: CASSPQSGRANEQFF. DNA for the CDR3: TGTGCCAGCAGCCCACAGAGCGGGAGGGCCAATGAGCAGTTCTTC.

The chain combines TRBV19 with TRBJ1-5; perhaps TRBD1 as D (6 bases). This CDR3 has 13 amino acids. With 7 bases removed from V and 7 bases from J, the gap between germline ends came to 14 bases. Germline assignment: CDR1 LNHDA and CDR2 SQIVND (reference sequence). CDR3 amino acids: CASNGGLGQPQHF. The DNA of the CDR3 is TGTGCCAGTAACGGGGGGCTGGGGCAGCCCCAGCATTTT.

The chain employs TRBV27 and TRBJ2-7, with 7 bases fitting TRBD1. There are 15 residues in the CDR3. V lost 2 bases to trimming and J lost 2 bases; unmatched junction nucleotides: 6. CDR1 and CDR2 (germline): MNHEY, SMNVEV (reference sequence). Here the CDR3 reads CASSLASGGAYEQYF. The CDR3 DNA is TGTGCCAGCAGTTTAGCGTCAGGGGGAGCCTACGAGCAGTACTTC.

This clone has a handful of counts. The chain employs TRBV2 and TRBJ2-3; D remains unclear. Germline lookup yields CDR1 SNHLY and CDR2 FYNNEI. This CDR3 comprises 11 residues. V was trimmed by 4 bases and J by 2 bases, leaving 1 base between them. The CDR3 sequence: CASSATDTQYF. The CDR3 region has the DNA TGTGCCAGCAGTGCCACAGATACGCAGTATTTT.

This clone occurred a few times. For the CDR3, the DNA is TGTGCCAGTAGTTCAGACTATTCGCAGCGGGGGCCGAGTGAGCAGTTCTTC. The encoded protein is CASSSDYSQRGPSEQFF. The chain links TRBV19 to TRBJ2-1, with 8 bases lining up with TRBD2. CDR3 length equals 17 residues. V lost 5 bases and J lost 9; bases outside the gene matches: 18. The germline V gene encodes CDR1 LNHDA and CDR2 SQIVND (reference sequence). The complete variable domain, with remaining parts taken from reference TRBV19 and TRBJ2-1, reads DGGITQSPKYLFRKEGQNVTLSCEQNLNHDAMYWYRQDPGQGLRLIYYSQIVNDFQKGDIAEGYSVSREKKESFPLTVTSAQKNPTAFYLCASSSDYSQRGPSEQFFGPGTRLTVL.

This chain links TRBV10-3 with TRBJ1-2; no definite D call. CDR1 ENHRY and CDR2 SYGVKD come from the germline V gene. Trimming removed 5 bases at V and 0 bases at J, with 7 bases between. The CDR3 has 13 amino acids. Written as DNA, the CDR3 is TGTGCCATCAGTTACGACACTAACTATGGCTACACCTTC. Protein sequence: CAISYDTNYGYTF.

Concerning this clone: A read error may explain this, as a much larger clone is one base away. Other DNA sequences in this specimen translate into the identical CDR3. This sequence joins TRBV6-5 and TRBJ2-5; D gene uncertain. The germline V gene encodes CDR1 MNHEY and CDR2 SVGAGI. This CDR3 has 13 amino acids. In DNA, the CDR3 is TGTGCCAGTAGTTACTCCGACGGAGAGACCCAGTACTTC. This sequence encodes CASSYSDGETQYF.

This clone was observed a handful of times. The chain carries TRBV5-5 and TRBJ1-4, with D perhaps TRBD1 (6 bases). The CDR3 consists of 15 residues. V lost 2 bases to trimming and J lost 5 bases, with 13 bases between them. CDR1 and CDR2 (germline): SGHKS, YYEKEE (reference sequence). CDR3 coding DNA: TGTGCCAGCAGCTTTGGGACACTGGCAAATGAAAAACTGTTTTTT. It codes for CASSFGTLANEKLFF.

The chain is built from TRBV7-3 and TRBJ2-1; D may be TRBD1 or TRBD2 (5 bases each). V dropped 3 bases and J dropped 5 bases, with 8 bases sitting between them. This CDR3 is 13 amino acids long. Germline V gene sequence: CDR1 SGHTA, CDR2 FQGTGA. CDR3 sequence (DNA): TGTGCCAGCAGCTTTGGGACCAACAATGAGCAGTTCTTC. Translation gives CASSFGTNNEQFF.